In this sample, the clone carrying this TCR beta chain turned up a few times. CDR3 length equals 13 residues. CDR1 and CDR2 (germline): GTSNPN, SVGIG (reference sequence). Between the trimmed V and J ends, which lost 4 bases and 2 bases, there was a span of 11 bases. These data belong to a study of blood T cell repertoires in COVID-19. Only in-frame clones appear in the TCRdb table, and some are missing; sequencing was by immunoSEQ multiplex PCR. The sample has 40,000 to 55,000 clones; roughly 88% are singletons. Specimen: peripheral blood. The TCR was taken from a middle-aged man with active COVID-19. The rearrangement uses TRBV30 and TRBJ1-1; D remains unclear. DNA of the CDR3: TGTGCCTGGAACCCGGGGTCAAACACTGAAGCTTTCTTT. It yields the protein CAWNPGSNTEAFF.